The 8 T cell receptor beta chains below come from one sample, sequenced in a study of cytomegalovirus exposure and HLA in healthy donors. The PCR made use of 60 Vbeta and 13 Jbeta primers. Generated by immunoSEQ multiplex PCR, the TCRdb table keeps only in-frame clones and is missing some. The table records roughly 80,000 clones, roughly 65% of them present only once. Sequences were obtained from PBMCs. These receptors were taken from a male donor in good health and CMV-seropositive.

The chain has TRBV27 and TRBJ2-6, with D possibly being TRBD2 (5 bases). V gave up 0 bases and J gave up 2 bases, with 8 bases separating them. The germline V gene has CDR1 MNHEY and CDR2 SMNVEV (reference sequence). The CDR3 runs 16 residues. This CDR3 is CASSLSRGTGANVLTF. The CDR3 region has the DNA TGTGCCAGCAGTTTATCACGGGGAACTGGGGCCAACGTCCTGACTTTC.

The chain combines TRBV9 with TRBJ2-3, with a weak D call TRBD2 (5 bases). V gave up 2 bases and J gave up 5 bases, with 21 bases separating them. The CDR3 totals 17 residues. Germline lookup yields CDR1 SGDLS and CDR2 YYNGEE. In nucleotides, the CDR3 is TGTGCCAGCAGCGTTTCTTACGACTCCCCCGGGGTAGATACGCAGTATTTT. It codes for CASSVSYDSPGVDTQYF.

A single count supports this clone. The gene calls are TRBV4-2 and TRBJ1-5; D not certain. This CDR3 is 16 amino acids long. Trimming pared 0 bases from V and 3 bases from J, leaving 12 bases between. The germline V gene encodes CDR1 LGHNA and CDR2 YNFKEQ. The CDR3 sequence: CASSQDGLGSNQPQHF. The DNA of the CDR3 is TGTGCCAGCAGCCAAGACGGCTTGGGCTCCAATCAGCCCCAGCATTTT.

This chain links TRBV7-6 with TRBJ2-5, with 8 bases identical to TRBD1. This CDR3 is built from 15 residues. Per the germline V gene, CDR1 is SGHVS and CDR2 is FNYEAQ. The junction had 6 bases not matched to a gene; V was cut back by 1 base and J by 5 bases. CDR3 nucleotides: TGTGCCAGCAGCTTAGGGGCAGGGGGCGAGGAGACCCAGTACTTC. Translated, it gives CASSLGAGGEETQYF. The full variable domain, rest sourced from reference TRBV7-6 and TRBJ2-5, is GAGVSQSPRYKVTKRGQDVALRCDPISGHVSLYWYRQALGQGPEFLTYFNYEAQQDKSGLPNDRFSAERPEGSISTLTIQRTEQRDSAMYRCASSLGAGGEETQYFGPGTRLLVL.

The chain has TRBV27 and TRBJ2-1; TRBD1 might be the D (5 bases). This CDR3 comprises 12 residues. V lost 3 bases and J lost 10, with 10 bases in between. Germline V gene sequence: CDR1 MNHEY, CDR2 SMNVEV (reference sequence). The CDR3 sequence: CASSFRETEQFF. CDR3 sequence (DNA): TGTGCCAGCAGTTTCAGGGAAACGGAGCAGTTCTTC.

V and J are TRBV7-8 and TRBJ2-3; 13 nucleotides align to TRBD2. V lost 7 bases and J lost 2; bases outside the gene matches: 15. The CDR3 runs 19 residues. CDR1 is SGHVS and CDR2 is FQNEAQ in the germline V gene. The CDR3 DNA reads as TGTGCCAGCACCGAGGGACTAGCGGGATTCCGGTCCAACACAGATACGCAGTATTTT. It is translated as CASTEGLAGFRSNTDTQYF.

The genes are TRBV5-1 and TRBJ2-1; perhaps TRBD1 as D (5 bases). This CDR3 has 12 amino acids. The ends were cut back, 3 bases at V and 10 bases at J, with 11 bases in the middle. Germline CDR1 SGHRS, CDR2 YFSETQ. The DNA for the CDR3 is TGCGCCAGCAGCTCGCAGGGCCCGGAGCAGTTCTTC. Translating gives CASSSQGPEQFF.

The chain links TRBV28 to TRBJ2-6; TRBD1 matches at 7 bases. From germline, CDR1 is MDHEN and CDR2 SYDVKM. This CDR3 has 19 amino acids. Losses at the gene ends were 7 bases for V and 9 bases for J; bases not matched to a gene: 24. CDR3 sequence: CASINRQGPPSLGGNVLTF. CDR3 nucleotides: TGTGCCAGCATTAATAGACAGGGCCCACCCAGTCTGGGTGGCAACGTCCTGACTTTC.